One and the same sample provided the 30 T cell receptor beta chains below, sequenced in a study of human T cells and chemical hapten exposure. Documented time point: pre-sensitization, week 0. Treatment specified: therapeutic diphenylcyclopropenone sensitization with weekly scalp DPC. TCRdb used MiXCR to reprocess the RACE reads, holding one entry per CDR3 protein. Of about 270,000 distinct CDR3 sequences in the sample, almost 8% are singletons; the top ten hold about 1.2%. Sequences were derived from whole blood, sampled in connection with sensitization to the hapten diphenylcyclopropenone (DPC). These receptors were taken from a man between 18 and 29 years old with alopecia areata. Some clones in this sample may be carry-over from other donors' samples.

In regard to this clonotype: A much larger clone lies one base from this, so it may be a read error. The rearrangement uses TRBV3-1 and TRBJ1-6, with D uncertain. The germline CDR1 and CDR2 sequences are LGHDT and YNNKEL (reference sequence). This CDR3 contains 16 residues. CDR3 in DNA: TGTGCCAGGAGCCAAGTTCCCAAGGGAAAGAATTCACCCCTCCACTTT. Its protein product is CARSQVPKGKNSPLHF.

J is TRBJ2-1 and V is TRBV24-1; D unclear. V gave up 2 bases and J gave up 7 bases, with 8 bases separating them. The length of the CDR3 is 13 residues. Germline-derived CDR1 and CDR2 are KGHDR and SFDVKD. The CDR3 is CATSDSATNEQFF. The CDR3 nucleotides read TGTGCCACCAGTGATTCCGCAACTAATGAGCAGTTCTTC.

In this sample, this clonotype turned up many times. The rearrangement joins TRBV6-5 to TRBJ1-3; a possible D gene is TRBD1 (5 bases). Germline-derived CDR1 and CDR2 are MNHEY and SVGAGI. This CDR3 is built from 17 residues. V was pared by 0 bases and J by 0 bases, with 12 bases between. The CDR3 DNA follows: TGTGCCAGCAGTTACTCTACGGGGACCTACTCTGGAAACACCATATATTTT. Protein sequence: CASSYSTGTYSGNTIYF.

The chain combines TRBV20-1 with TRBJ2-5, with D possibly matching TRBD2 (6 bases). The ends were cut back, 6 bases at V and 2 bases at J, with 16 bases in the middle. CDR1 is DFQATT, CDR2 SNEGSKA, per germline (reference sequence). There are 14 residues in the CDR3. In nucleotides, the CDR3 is TGCAGTGCCCTCCGGGACTCCAGACAAGAGACCCAGTACTTC. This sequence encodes CSALRDSRQETQYF.

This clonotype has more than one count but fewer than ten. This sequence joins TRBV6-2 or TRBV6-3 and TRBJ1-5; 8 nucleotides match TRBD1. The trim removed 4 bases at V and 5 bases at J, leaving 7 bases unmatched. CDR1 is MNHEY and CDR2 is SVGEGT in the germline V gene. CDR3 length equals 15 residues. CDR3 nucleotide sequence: TGTGCCAGCAGTTCGGACAGGGATGCCCATCAGCCCCAGCATTTT. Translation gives CASSSDRDAHQPQHF.

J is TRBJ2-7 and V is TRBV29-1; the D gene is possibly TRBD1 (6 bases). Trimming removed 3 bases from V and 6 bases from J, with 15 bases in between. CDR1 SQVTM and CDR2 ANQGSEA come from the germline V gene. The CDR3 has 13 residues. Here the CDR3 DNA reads TGCAGCGTTGACAGGGGTGGTGTAACCGAGCAGTACTTC. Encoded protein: CSVDRGGVTEQYF.

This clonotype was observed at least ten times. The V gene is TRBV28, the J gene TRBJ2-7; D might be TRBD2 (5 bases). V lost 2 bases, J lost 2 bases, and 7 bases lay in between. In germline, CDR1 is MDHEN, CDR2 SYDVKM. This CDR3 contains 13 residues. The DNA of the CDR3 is TGTGCCAGCAGTTTAGGACTCCCCTACGAGCAGTACTTC. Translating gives CASSLGLPYEQYF. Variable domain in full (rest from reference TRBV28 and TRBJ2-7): DVKVTQSSRYLVKRTGEKVFLECVQDMDHENMFWYRQDPGLGLRLIYFSYDVKMKEKGDIPEGYSVSREKKERFSLILESASTNQTSMYLCASSLGLPYEQYFGPGTRLTVT.

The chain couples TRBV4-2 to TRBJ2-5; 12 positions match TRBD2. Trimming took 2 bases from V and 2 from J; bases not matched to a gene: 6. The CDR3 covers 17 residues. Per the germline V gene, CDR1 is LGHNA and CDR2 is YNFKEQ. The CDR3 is CASSQKGLAGGQETQYF. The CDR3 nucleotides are TGTGCCAGCAGCCAAAAGGGGCTAGCGGGGGGGCAAGAGACCCAGTACTTC.

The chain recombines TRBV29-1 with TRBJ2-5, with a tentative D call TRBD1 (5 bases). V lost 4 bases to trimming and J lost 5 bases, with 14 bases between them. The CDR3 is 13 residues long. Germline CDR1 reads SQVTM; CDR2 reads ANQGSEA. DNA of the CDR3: TGCAGCGTTGGAAGGACACTCTACGAGACCCAGTACTTC. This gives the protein CSVGRTLYETQYF.

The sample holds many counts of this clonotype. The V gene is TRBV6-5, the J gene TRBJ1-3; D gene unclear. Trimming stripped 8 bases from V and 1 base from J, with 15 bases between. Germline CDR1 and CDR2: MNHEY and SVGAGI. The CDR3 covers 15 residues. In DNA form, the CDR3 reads TGTGCCAGCGTCGATAGACTGAGATCTGGAAACACCATATATTTT. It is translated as CASVDRLRSGNTIYF.

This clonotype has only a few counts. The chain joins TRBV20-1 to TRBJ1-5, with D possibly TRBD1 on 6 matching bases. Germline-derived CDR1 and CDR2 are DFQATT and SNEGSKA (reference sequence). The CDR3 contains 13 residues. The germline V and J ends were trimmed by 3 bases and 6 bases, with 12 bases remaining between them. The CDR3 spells CSASSGGRQPQHF. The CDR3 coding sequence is TGCAGTGCTAGTTCCGGGGGCCGTCAGCCCCAGCATTTT.

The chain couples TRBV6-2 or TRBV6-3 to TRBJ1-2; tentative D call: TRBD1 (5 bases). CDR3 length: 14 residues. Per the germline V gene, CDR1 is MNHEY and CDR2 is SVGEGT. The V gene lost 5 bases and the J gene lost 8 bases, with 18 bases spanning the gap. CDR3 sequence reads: CASSHAPGYRGYTF. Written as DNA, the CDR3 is TGTGCCAGCAGTCACGCCCCAGGGTACCGAGGCTACACCTTC.

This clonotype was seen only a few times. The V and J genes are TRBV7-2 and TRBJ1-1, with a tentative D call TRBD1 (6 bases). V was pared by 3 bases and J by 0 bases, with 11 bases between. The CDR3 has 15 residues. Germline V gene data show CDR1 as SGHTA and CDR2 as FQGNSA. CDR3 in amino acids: CASSFRQVMNTEAFF. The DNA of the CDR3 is TGTGCCAGCAGCTTTCGACAGGTGATGAACACTGAAGCTTTCTTT.

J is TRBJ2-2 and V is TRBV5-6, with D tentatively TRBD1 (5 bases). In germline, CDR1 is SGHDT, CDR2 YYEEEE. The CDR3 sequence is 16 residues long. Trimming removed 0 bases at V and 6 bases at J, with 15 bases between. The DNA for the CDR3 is TGTGCCAGCAGCTTGGTTCAACAGGTTTCACCCGGGGAGCTGTTTTTT. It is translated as CASSLVQQVSPGELFF.

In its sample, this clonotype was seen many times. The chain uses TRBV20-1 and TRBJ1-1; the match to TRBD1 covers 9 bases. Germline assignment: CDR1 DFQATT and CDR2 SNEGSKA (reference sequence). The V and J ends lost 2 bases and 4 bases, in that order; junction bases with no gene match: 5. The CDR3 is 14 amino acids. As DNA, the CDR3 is TGCAGTGCTAGATCCGGGACAGGGATCACTGAAGCTTTCTTT. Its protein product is CSARSGTGITEAFF.

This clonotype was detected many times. The CDR3 protein is CASSEWGATSGANVLTF. The CDR3 DNA sequence: TGTGCCAGCAGTGAATGGGGAGCGACCTCTGGGGCCAACGTCCTGACTTTC. The chain links TRBV2 to TRBJ2-6; D perhaps matches TRBD2 (5 bases). Trimming stripped 2 bases from V and 0 bases from J, with 11 bases between. This CDR3 contains 17 residues. Germline CDR1 SNHLY, CDR2 FYNNEI.

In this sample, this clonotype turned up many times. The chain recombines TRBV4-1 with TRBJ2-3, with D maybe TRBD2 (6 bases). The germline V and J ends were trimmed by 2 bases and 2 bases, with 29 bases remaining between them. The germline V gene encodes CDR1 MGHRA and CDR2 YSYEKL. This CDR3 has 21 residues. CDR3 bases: TGCGCCAGCAGCCAACCCGCCATGAGAGGAAACACCAGACTAGACACAGATACGCAGTATTTT. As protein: CASSQPAMRGNTRLDTDTQYF.

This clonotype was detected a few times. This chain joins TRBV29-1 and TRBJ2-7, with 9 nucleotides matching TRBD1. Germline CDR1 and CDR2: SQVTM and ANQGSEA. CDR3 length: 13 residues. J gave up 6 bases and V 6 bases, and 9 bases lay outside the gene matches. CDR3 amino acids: CSVAGTGHGEQYF. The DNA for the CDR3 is TGCAGCGTCGCCGGGACAGGGCATGGCGAGCAGTACTTC.

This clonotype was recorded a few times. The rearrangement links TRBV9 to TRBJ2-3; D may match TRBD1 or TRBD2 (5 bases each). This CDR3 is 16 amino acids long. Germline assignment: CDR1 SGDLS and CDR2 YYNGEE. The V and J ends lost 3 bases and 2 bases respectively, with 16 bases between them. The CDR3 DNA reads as TGTGCCAGCAGCGCCTCCAGGGAGCGCCTCACAGATACGCAGTATTTT. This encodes CASSASRERLTDTQYF.

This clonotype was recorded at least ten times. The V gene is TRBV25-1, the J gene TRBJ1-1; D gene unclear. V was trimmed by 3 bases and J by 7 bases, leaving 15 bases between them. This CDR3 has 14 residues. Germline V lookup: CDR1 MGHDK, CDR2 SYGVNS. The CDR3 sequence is CASSDYGHLGEAFF. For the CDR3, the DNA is TGTGCCAGCAGTGACTACGGCCATTTGGGTGAAGCTTTCTTT.

CDR3 residues: CASGQSGEQFF. The DNA of the CDR3 is TGTGCCAGCGGACAAAGCGGTGAGCAGTTCTTC. The V gene is TRBV3-1, the J gene TRBJ2-1; D tentatively fits TRBD1 or TRBD2 (5 bases each). Germline CDR1 LGHDT, CDR2 YNNKEL (reference sequence). Trimming shortened V by 8 bases and J by 9 bases, and 11 bases separated the two germline ends. The CDR3 contains 11 residues.

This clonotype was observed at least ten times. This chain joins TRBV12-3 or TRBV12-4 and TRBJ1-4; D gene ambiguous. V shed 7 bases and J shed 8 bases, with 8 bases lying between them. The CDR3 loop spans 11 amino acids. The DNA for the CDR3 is TGTGCCAGCACCCCCGGAGAAAAACTGTTTTTT. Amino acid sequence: CASTPGEKLFF.

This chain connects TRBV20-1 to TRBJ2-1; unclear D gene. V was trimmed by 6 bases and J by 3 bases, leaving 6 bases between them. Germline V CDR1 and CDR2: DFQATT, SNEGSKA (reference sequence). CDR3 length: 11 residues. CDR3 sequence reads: CSALIYNEQFF. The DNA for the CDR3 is TGCAGTGCCTTGATCTACAATGAGCAGTTCTTC.

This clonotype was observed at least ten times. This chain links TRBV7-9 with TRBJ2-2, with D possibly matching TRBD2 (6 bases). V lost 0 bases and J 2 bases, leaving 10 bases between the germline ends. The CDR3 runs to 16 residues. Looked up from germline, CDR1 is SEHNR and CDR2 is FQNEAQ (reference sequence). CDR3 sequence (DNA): TGTGCCAGCAGCTTAGCGCCGGGAGCAAACACCGGGGAGCTGTTTTTT. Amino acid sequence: CASSLAPGANTGELFF.

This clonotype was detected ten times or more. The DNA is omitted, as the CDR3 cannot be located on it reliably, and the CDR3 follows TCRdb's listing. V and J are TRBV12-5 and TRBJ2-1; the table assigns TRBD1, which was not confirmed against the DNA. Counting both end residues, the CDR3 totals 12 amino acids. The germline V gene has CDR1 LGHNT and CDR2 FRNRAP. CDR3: CASGLGTGKQFF.

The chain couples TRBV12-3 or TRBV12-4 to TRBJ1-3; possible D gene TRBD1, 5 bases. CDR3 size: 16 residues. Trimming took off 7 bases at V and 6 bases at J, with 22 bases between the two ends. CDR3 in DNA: TGTGCCAGCACCCTACAGGCTGTAGGATCCGCAAACACCATATATTTT. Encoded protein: CASTLQAVGSANTIYF.

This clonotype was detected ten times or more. The CDR3 region has the DNA TGTGCCAGCAGTGAACCCGAAGGACGGCAGCCCCAGCATTTT. It translates to CASSEPEGRQPQHF. This chain links TRBV6-1 with TRBJ1-5; D gene ambiguous. Trimming removed 2 bases at V and 7 bases at J, with 12 bases between. Germline lookup yields CDR1 MNHNS and CDR2 SASEGT. The CDR3 sequence is 14 residues long.

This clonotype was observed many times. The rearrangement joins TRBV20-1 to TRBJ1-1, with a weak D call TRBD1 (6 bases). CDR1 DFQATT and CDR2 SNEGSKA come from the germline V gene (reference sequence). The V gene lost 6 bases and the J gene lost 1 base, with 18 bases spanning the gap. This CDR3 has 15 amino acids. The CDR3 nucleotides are TGCAGTGCCCGTCGACAGGTCCTTAGGAACACTGAAGCTTTCTTT. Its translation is CSARRQVLRNTEAFF.

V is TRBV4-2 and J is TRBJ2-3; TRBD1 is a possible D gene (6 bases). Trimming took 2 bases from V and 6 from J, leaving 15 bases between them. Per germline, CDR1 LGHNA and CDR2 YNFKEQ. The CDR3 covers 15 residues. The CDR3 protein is CASSQLGALSDTQYF. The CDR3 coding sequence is TGTGCCAGCAGCCAATTGGGGGCCCTATCGGATACGCAGTATTTT.

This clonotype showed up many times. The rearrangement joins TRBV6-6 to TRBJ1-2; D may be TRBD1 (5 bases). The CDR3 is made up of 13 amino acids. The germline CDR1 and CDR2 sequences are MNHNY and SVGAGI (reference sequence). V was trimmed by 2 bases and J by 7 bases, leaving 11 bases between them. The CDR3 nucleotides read TGTGCCAGCAGTTACGGGGAAACAGGTGGCTACACCTTC. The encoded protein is CASSYGETGGYTF.